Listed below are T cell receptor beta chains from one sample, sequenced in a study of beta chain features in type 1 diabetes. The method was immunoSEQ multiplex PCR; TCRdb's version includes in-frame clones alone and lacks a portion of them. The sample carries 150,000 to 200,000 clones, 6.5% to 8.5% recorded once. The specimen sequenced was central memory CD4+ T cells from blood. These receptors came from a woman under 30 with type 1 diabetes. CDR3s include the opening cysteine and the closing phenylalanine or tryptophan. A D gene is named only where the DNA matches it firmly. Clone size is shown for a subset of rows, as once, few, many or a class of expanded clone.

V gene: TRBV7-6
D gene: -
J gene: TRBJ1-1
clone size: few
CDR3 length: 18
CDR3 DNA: TGTGCCAGCAGCCGCCCCCGGACGGCCCAGGAATGGAGGGCTGAAGCTTTCTTT
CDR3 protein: CASSRPRTAQEWRAEAFF

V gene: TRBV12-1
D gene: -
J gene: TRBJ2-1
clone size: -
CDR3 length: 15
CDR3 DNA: TGTGCCAGCAGCTCAGACAGGGGGCCCTACAATGAGCAGTTCTTC
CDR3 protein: CASSSDRGPYNEQFF

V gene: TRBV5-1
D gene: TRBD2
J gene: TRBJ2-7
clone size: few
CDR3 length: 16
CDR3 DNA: TGCGCCAGCAGCTTGGAGCTAGCGGGAGGGCCCGACGAGCAGTACTTC
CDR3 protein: CASSLELAGGPDEQYF

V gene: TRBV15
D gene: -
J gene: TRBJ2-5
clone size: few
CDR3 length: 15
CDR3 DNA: TGTGCCACCAGCAGAGAGCGGGGGCTCCAAGAGACCCAGTACTTC
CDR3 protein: CATSRERGLQETQYF

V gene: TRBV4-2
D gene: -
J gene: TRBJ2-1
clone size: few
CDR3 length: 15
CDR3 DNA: TGTGCCAGCAGCCAAGACAGACACCCGTACAATGAGCAGTTCTTC
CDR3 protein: CASSQDRHPYNEQFF

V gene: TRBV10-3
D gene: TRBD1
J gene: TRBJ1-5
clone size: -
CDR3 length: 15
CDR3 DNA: TGTGCCATCAGTGGGACAGGGCGAAACAATCAGCCCCAGCATTTT
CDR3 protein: CAISGTGRNNQPQHF

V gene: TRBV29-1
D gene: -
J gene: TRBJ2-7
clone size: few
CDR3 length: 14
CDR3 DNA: TGCAGCGTCCTACAATTCGGGGGCTCCTACGAGCAGTACTTC
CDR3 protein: CSVLQFGGSYEQYF

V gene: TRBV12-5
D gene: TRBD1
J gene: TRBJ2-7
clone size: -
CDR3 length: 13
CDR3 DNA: TGTGCTAGCGCCGGGACAGGACGTGGCGAGCAGTACTTC
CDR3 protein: CASAGTGRGEQYF

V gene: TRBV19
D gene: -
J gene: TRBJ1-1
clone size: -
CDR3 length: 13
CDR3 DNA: TGTGCCAGTAGTCCAGGGAAGAACACTGAAGCTTTCTTT
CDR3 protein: CASSPGKNTEAFF

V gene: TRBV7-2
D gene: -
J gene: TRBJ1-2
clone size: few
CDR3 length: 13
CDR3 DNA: TGTGCCTCGGGCAGGGGATCGGGATATGGCTACACCTTC
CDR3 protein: CASGRGSGYGYTF

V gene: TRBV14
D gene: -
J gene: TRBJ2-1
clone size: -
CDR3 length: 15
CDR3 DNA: TGTGCCAGCAGCCAAGGGACTTTCTCCTACAATGAGCAGTTCTTC
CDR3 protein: CASSQGTFSYNEQFF

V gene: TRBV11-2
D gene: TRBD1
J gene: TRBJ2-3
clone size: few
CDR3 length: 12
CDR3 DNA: TGTGCCAGCAGCTTCCATGGCAGGGGGCTACATTTT
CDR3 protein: CASSFHGRGLHF

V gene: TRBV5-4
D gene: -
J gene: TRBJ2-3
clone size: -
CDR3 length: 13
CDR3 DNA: TGTGCCAGCAGGTTTCAGGCTGGGGATACGCAGTATTTT
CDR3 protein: CASRFQAGDTQYF

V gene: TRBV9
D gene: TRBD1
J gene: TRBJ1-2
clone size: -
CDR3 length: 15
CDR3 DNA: TGTGCCAGCAGCGTAGAAGGACAGGGGACTTATGGCTACACCTTC
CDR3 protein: CASSVEGQGTYGYTF

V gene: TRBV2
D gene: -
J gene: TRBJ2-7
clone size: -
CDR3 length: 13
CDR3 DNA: TGTGCCAGCGCACTACTTAGCTCCTACGAGCAGTACTTC
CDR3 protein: CASALLSSYEQYF

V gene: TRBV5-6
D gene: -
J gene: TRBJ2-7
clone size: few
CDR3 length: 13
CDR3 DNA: TGTGCCAGCAGCTTTGCGGGGGCGGGGGAGCAGTACTTC
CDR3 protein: CASSFAGAGEQYF

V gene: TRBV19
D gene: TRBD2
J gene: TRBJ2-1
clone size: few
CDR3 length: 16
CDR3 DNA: TGTGCCAGTAGTATAGGGCTAGCGGGAGGATACAATGAGCAGTTCTTC
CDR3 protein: CASSIGLAGGYNEQFF

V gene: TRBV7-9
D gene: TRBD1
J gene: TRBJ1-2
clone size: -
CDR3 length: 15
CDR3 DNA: TGTGCCAGCAGCCCTAGACAGGGGGCGAGCGTTGGCTACACCTTC
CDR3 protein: CASSPRQGASVGYTF

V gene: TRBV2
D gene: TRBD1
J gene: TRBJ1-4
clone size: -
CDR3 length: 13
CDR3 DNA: TGTGCCAGCAGTGTTCAGGGGGAAGAAAAACTGTTTTTT
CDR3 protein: CASSVQGEEKLFF

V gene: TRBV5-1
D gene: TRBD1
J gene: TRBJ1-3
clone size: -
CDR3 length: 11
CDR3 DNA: TGCGCCAGCAGCTTCCAGGGACAGGGCGGATTT
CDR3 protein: CASSFQGQGGF

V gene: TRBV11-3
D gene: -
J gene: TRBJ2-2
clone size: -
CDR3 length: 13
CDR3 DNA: TGTGCCAGCAGCCGCGTACGGACCGGGGAGCTGTTTTTT
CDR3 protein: CASSRVRTGELFF

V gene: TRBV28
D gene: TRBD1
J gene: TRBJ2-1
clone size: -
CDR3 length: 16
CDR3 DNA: TGTGCCAGTTTTCAGCGACAGGGAAGCTCCTACAATGAGCAGTTCTTC
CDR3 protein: CASFQRQGSSYNEQFF

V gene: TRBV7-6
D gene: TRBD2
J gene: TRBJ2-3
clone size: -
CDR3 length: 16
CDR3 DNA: TGTGCCAGCAGCCGTTTTCCTAGCGGGTTCACAGATACGCAGTATTTT
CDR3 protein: CASSRFPSGFTDTQYF

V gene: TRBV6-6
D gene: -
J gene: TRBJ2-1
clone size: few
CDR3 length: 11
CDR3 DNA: TGTGCCAGCAGTCTCTACAATGAGCAGTTCTTC
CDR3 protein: CASSLYNEQFF

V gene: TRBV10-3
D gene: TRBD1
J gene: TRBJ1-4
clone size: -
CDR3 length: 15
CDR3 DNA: TGTGCCATCAGTGAGCGGGGACAGGGTCCGGAAAAACTGTTTTTT
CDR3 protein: CAISERGQGPEKLFF

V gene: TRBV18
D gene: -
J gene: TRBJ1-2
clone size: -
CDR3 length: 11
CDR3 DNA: TGTGCCAGCTCGTTACCGGGACTCTACACCTTC
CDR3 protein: CASSLPGLYTF

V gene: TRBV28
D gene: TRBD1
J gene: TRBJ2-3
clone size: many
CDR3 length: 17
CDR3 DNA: TGTGCCAGCAGTTTGCCCCTACAGGGGGCGCGGACAGATACGCAGTATTTT
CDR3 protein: CASSLPLQGARTDTQYF

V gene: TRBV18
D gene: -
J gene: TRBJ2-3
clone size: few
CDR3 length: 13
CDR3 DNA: TGTGCCAGCTCACCAGCAGACACAGATACGCAGTATTTT
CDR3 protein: CASSPADTDTQYF

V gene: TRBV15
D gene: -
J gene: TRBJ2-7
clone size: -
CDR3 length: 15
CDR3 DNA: TGTGCCACCAAATACTCGAGGCAGAAGCCCTCCGAGCAGTACTTC
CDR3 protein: CATKYSRQKPSEQYF

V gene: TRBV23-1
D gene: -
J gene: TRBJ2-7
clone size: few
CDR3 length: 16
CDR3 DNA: TGCGCCAGCAGTCAACAGACAAGTAGGGGTCCCTACGAGCAGTACTTC
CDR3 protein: CASSQQTSRGPYEQYF

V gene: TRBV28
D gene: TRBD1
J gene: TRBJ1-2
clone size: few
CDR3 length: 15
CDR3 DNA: TGTGCCAGCAGTCTCCGTCGACAGGGGAATTATGGCTACACCTTC
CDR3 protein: CASSLRRQGNYGYTF

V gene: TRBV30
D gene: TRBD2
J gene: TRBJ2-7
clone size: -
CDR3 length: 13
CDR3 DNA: TGTGCCTGGAGGCTAGCGGGAGGGAACGAGCAGTACTTC
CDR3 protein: CAWRLAGGNEQYF

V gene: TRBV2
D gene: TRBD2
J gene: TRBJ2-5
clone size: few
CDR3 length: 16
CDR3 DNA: TGTGCCAGCAGTTTAGGTAGCGGGGGATTCTTGGAGACCCAGTACTTC
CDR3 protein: CASSLGSGGFLETQYF

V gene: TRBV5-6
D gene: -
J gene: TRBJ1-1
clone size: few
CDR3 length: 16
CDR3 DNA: TGTGCCAGCAGCTTGGAGGCGGGTCCCCTGAACACTGAAGCTTTCTTT
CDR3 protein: CASSLEAGPLNTEAFF

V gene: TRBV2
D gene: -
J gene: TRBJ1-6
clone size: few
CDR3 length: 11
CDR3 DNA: TGTGCCAGCAGTGTTGGACACCACCTCCACTTT
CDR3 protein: CASSVGHHLHF

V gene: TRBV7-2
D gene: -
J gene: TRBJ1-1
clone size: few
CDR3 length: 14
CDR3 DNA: TGTGCCAGCAGCTACCTCACAGGCAGAGGGGGAGCTTTCTTT
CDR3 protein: CASSYLTGRGGAFF

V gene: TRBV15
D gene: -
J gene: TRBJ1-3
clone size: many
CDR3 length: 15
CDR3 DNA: TGTGCCACCAGCACCCCGTACAGCTCTGGAAACACCATATATTTT
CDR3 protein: CATSTPYSSGNTIYF